The 12 T cell receptor beta chains listed next were all sequenced from one sample in a study of PD-L1 blockade in urothelial cancer. Measured with immunoSEQ multiplex PCR; TCRdb has only the in-frame clones, and not every one. This sample carries about 50,000 clones, approximately 75% of them seen once, and the ten largest clones take around 3.6%. The sequences come from PBMCs, collected around atezolizumab (anti-PD-L1) treatment. The receptors come from a man between 65 and 85 years old with urothelial cancer.

On this clone itself: The junction departs from germline at one end; a sequencing error may be responsible. This same CDR3 is encoded by further DNA sequences in the sample. The V and J genes are TRBV6-6 and TRBJ2-7; 9 nucleotides line up with TRBD2. Germline CDR1 and CDR2: MNHNY and SVGAGI (reference sequence). The CDR3 runs 14 residues. The CDR3 nucleotides are TGTGCCAGCAGTTACGGCGGGAGGGGCTACGAACAGTACTTC. Amino acids: CASSYGGRGYEQYF.

The genes are TRBV12-5 and TRBJ2-7, with TRBD2 as a possible D gene (6 bases). V was pared by 6 bases and J by 3 bases, with 9 bases between. CDR1 is LGHNT, CDR2 FRNRAP, per germline. The CDR3 is made up of 12 amino acids. In DNA form, the CDR3 reads TGTGCTAGTGGCCGGGAGTTCTACGAGCAGTACTTC. It codes for CASGREFYEQYF. The whole variable domain, remainder taken from reference TRBV12-5 and TRBJ2-7, is DARVTQTPRHKVTEMGQEVTMRCQPILGHNTVFWYRQTMMQGLELLAYFRNRAPLDDSGMPKDRFSAEMPDATLATLKIQPSEPRDSAVYFCASGREFYEQYFGPGTRLTVT.

This clone has more than one count but fewer than ten. The V gene is TRBV9, the J gene TRBJ1-2, with D uncertain. Trimming pared 3 bases from V and 4 bases from J, leaving 13 bases between. The germline gives CDR1 SGDLS, CDR2 YYNGEE. The CDR3 has 14 residues. The CDR3 region has the DNA TGTGCCAGCAGCGCGACCGAGGGTGTCTATGGCTACACCTTC. It translates to CASSATEGVYGYTF.

The chain joins TRBV4-3 to TRBJ2-3, with 11 bases that match TRBD2. The trim removed 0 bases at V and 2 bases at J, leaving 7 bases unmatched. This CDR3 spans 18 amino acids. Looked up from germline, CDR1 is LGHNA and CDR2 is YSLEER. The CDR3 sequence is CASSQDLTSGVLTDTQYF. The CDR3 bases are TGCGCCAGCAGCCAAGATCTGACTAGCGGGGTACTCACAGATACGCAGTATTTT.

This clone was counted a few times. The chain uses TRBV9 and TRBJ2-1; 8 bases are shared with TRBD2. The CDR3 totals 17 residues. The J segment lost 3 bases and the V segment lost 4 bases, leaving 12 bases of the junction unmatched. Germline-derived CDR1 and CDR2 are SGDLS and YYNGEE. The CDR3 nucleotides read TGTGCCAGCAGCCCCCAGGCGGGGGGCGGCCTCTACAATGAGCAGTTCTTC. This encodes CASSPQAGGGLYNEQFF.

CDR3 sequence reads: CAISDPGTGTSPLHF. The CDR3 DNA follows: TGTGCCATCAGTGACCCCGGGACAGGGACTTCACCCCTCCACTTT. V and J are TRBV10-3 and TRBJ1-6; 9 bases fit TRBD1. The junction had 6 bases not matched to a gene; V was cut back by 3 bases and J by 9 bases. Germline lookup yields CDR1 ENHRY and CDR2 SYGVKD. This CDR3 spans 15 amino acids.

This chain joins TRBV7-2 and TRBJ2-7, with D perhaps TRBD1 (5 bases). Germline CDR1 is SGHTA and CDR2 is FQGNSA. Trimming took off 1 base at V and 4 bases at J, with 8 bases between the two ends. This CDR3 region has 13 residues. The CDR3 sequence is CASSLETGYEQYF. CDR3 nucleotides: TGTGCCAGCAGCTTAGAAACAGGTTACGAGCAGTACTTC.

This chain uses TRBV7-2 with TRBJ2-1, with TRBD2 identical over 12 bases. Germline assignment: CDR1 SGHTA and CDR2 FQGNSA. V lost 5 bases and J lost 1; bases outside the gene matches: 9. This CDR3 contains 18 residues. The chain's CDR3 is CASSARTSGTPSYNEQFF. The CDR3 nucleotides are TGTGCCAGCAGCGCACGGACTAGCGGGACCCCTTCCTACAATGAGCAGTTCTTC.

This chain links TRBV5-1 with TRBJ2-5; 12 bases map to TRBD2. The CDR3 contains 16 residues. Germline CDR1 and CDR2: SGHRS and YFSETQ. V lost 2 bases to trimming and J lost 5 bases; unmatched junction nucleotides: 7. For the CDR3, the DNA is TGCGCCAGCAGCTTTGCTAGCGGGAGGGCCGTGGAGACCCAGTACTTC. Translating it yields CASSFASGRAVETQYF.

The chain joins TRBV19 to TRBJ2-2, with D possibly TRBD1 on 6 matching bases. V was cut by 7 bases and J by 7 bases, with 13 bases left in between. Looked up from germline, CDR1 is LNHDA and CDR2 is SQIVND (reference sequence). The CDR3 runs to 13 residues. The CDR3 bases are TGTGCCAGTACCGCGCGACAGGTCGGGGAGCTGTTTTTT. Protein sequence: CASTARQVGELFF.

This clone has a single count. This chain uses TRBV14 with TRBJ2-7; a weak D match, TRBD2 (6 bases). Germline CDR1 and CDR2: SGHDN and FVKESK. The germline V and J ends were trimmed by 0 bases and 4 bases, with 7 bases remaining between them. This CDR3 has 13 amino acids. The chain's CDR3 is CASSQDGGYEQYF. CDR3 DNA sequence: TGTGCCAGCAGCCAAGATGGAGGGTACGAGCAGTACTTC. The variable domain in full, with the rest retrieved from reference TRBV14 and TRBJ2-7, is EAGVTQFPSHSVIEKGQTVTLRCDPISGHDNLYWYRRVMGKEIKFLLHFVKESKQDESGMPNNRFLAERTGGTYSTLKVQPAELEDSGVYFCASSQDGGYEQYFGPGTRLTVT.

The chain links TRBV12-5 to TRBJ2-4, with a weak D call TRBD2 (6 bases). From germline, CDR1 is LGHNT and CDR2 FRNRAP. This CDR3 is built from 16 residues. Between the trimmed V and J ends, which lost 7 bases and 8 bases, there was a span of 24 bases. This CDR3 reads CASAPAGRSTGDIQYF. The CDR3 bases are TGTGCTAGTGCCCCGGCGGGACGTTCGACCGGGGACATTCAGTACTTC.